The 26 T cell receptor beta chains given below trace back to one sample, sequenced in a study of response to subunit inactivated influenza vaccine. Each CDR3 protein gets one entry after TCRdb re-called the RT-PCR reads with MiXCR. The sample holds around 300,000 distinct CDR3 sequences, about 20% seen once. Sequences were derived from PBMCs from blood, sampled approximately 20 months after vaccination. Receptors originate from a man between 50 and 69 years old who received an inactivated influenza vaccine.

The table lists this clonotype with a few counts. The chain is built from TRBV7-8 and TRBJ1-1; 9 nucleotides agree with TRBD1. The trim removed 6 bases at V and 1 base at J, leaving 6 bases unmatched. Germline-derived CDR1 and CDR2 are SGHVS and FQNEAQ. This CDR3 contains 15 residues. Written as DNA, the CDR3 is TGTGCCAGCAGACGGGGACAGGGAAGGAACACTGAAGCTTTCTTT. Amino acids: CASRRGQGRNTEAFF.

This clonotype has more than one count but fewer than ten. The chain carries TRBV20-1 and TRBJ1-2, with D perhaps TRBD1 (6 bases). This CDR3 region has 12 residues. V lost 6 bases, J lost 9 bases, and 17 bases lay in between. Per germline, CDR1 DFQATT and CDR2 SNEGSKA (reference sequence). For the CDR3, the DNA is TGCAGTGCCGGGACATGGGGGTATAGCTACACCTTC. It yields the protein CSAGTWGYSYTF.

This clonotype has more than one count but fewer than ten. The rearrangement links TRBV20-1 to TRBJ1-6; the D gene is possibly TRBD1 (5 bases). This CDR3 has 12 amino acids. Trimming left V 7 bases short and J 12 bases short, with 16 bases between. From germline, CDR1 is DFQATT and CDR2 SNEGSKA (reference sequence). The CDR3 region has the DNA TGCAGTGGTGGAGAGGTGGGGGAACCCCTCCACTTT. Residues: CSGGEVGEPLHF.

The table lists this clonotype with many counts. The V call is TRBV6-2 or TRBV6-3, the J call TRBJ1-5, with TRBD1 matching over 10 bases. The V gene end was trimmed by 6 bases and the J gene end by 2 bases; junction bases not matched to a gene: 7. Germline values: CDR1 MNHEY, CDR2 SVGEGT. The CDR3 sequence is 16 residues long. The CDR3 region has the DNA TGTGCCAGCAGGACGGTCGGGACAGGGGGCAATCAGCCCCAGCATTTT. It codes for CASRTVGTGGNQPQHF.

A single count supports this clonotype. The chain employs TRBV12-3 or TRBV12-4 and TRBJ2-7, with 10 positions matching TRBD2. V shed 5 bases and J 7 bases; nucleotides not matched to a gene: 11. The CDR3 sequence is 15 residues long. In nucleotides, the CDR3 is TGTGCCAGCAGTCGCCCTAGCGGGAGTCTGAGAGAGCAGTACTTC. Translation: CASSRPSGSLREQYF.

This clonotype has a handful of counts. The J gene is TRBJ1-5, the V gene TRBV6-2 or TRBV6-3; possibly TRBD1 for D (6 bases). Germline-derived CDR1 and CDR2 are MNHEY and SVGEGT. This CDR3 contains 13 residues. V was cut by 5 bases and J by 4 bases, with 9 bases left in between. CDR3 residues: CASSDRFNQPQHF. In nucleotides, the CDR3 is TGTGCCAGCAGTGACAGGTTTAATCAGCCCCAGCATTTT.

This clonotype showed up many times. The chain is built from TRBV19 and TRBJ1-1; D is unclear. Germline CDR1 is LNHDA and CDR2 is SQIVND (reference sequence). V lost 7 bases, J lost 6 bases, and 9 bases lay in between. The CDR3 length is 11 residues. The CDR3: CASTGGAEAFF. In nucleotides, the CDR3 is TGTGCCAGTACCGGCGGGGCTGAAGCTTTCTTT.

The rearrangement links TRBV7-2 to TRBJ2-1, with 9 bases lining up with TRBD1. The CDR3 covers 16 residues. Germline trimming cut 0 bases from V and 6 bases from J; bases unmatched to any gene: 6. The germline CDR1 and CDR2 sequences are SGHTA and FQGNSA. CDR3: CASSLAGTGSGNEQFF. The CDR3 nucleotides are TGTGCCAGCAGCTTAGCCGGGACAGGGAGTGGCAATGAGCAGTTCTTC. Full variable domain (outside the CDR3, taken from reference TRBV7-2 and TRBJ2-1): GAGVSQSPSNKVTEKGKDVELRCDPISGHTALYWYRQSLGQGLEFLIYFQGNSAPDKSGLPSDRFSAERTGGSVSTLTIQRTQQEDSAVYLCASSLAGTGSGNEQFFGPGTRLTVL.

V is TRBV6-5 and J is TRBJ2-1; 10 positions agree with TRBD2. Germline loops: CDR1 MNHEY, CDR2 SVGAGI. The V and J ends lost 10 bases and 9 bases, in that order; junction bases with no gene match: 6. This CDR3 region has 12 residues. The CDR3 is CATQRGGGEQFF. The CDR3 DNA sequence: TGTGCCACTCAGCGGGGGGGCGGTGAGCAGTTCTTC.

The CDR3 DNA reads as TGCAGTGCCGAATGGATACGGGACCTGTCAGCTAACTATGGCTACACCTTC. Its translation is CSAEWIRDLSANYGYTF. The chain couples TRBV20-1 to TRBJ1-2; the D gene is possibly TRBD1 (5 bases). The CDR3 length is 17 residues. Trimming cost V 6 bases and J 0 bases, with 23 bases left between them. CDR1 is DFQATT, CDR2 SNEGSKA, per germline (reference sequence).

This clonotype was counted a few times. The gene calls are TRBV19 and TRBJ2-5; the D is unclear. Germline V gives CDR1 LNHDA, CDR2 SQIVND (reference sequence). The CDR3 runs to 13 residues. Trimming took 1 base from V and 4 from J, leaving 7 bases between them. CDR3 nucleotide sequence: TGTGCCAGTAGTATAGGTTCTGGAGAGACCCAGTACTTC. Translating it yields CASSIGSGETQYF.

CDR3 protein: CASSPPFSGDNEQFF. The CDR3 DNA is TGTGCCAGCTCACCACCGTTTAGCGGGGACAATGAGCAGTTCTTC. V and J are TRBV18 and TRBJ2-1; 8 bases fit TRBD2. V shed 0 bases and J 5 bases; nucleotides not matched to a gene: 3. The length of the CDR3 is 15 residues. Germline assignment: CDR1 KGHSH and CDR2 LQKENI.

The chain has TRBV20-1 and TRBJ2-3; D is ambiguous. The CDR3 consists of 16 residues. V gave up 5 bases and J gave up 6 bases, with 24 bases separating them. Germline values: CDR1 DFQATT, CDR2 SNEGSKA (reference sequence). The chain's CDR3 is CSAPAKSYTPGDTQYF. DNA for the CDR3: TGCAGTGCTCCCGCCAAATCCTACACACCCGGCGATACGCAGTATTTT.

Only a few counts were recorded for this clonotype. Here the CDR3 reads CASSQWGVGNQPQHF. In DNA, the CDR3 is TGTGCCAGCAGCCAATGGGGAGTCGGCAATCAGCCCCAGCATTTT. The V and J genes are TRBV12-3 or TRBV12-4 and TRBJ1-5; no firm D call. This CDR3 is 15 amino acids long. Deletions cut 6 bases from V and 2 bases from J, with 14 bases between.

This clonotype was counted only a few times. The CDR3 loop is CASCGWPAGPEQYF. CDR3 DNA: TGTGCCAGCTGCGGCTGGCCGGCAGGTCCCGAGCAGTACTTC. The genes are TRBV12-3 or TRBV12-4 and TRBJ2-7; D is uncertain. V lost 8 bases to trimming and J lost 6 bases, with 20 bases between them. The CDR3 length is 14 residues.

CDR3 nucleotide sequence: TGCAGTGTCACGAGGGGTACGGGAAACACCATATATTTT. Its protein is CSVTRGTGNTIYF. The chain is built from TRBV20-1 and TRBJ1-3, with D maybe TRBD1 (5 bases). This CDR3 region has 13 residues. Trimming removed 7 bases from V and 4 bases from J, with 14 bases in between. Germline-derived CDR1 and CDR2 are DFQATT and SNEGSKA (reference sequence).

The V call is TRBV29-1, the J call TRBJ2-6, with a weak D call TRBD2 (5 bases). The CDR3 covers 15 residues. In germline, CDR1 is SQVTM, CDR2 ANQGSEA. The V and J ends lost 0 bases and 3 bases respectively, with 9 bases between them. The CDR3 is CSVEDYGGGANVLTF. The DNA of the CDR3 is TGCAGCGTTGAAGATTACGGAGGTGGGGCCAACGTCCTGACTTTC.

This clonotype was seen only a few times. The chain uses TRBV10-2 and TRBJ2-2; D unresolved. This CDR3 spans 15 amino acids. CDR1 is WSHSY and CDR2 is SAAADI in the germline V gene. V lost 0 bases and J lost 7, with 12 bases in between. Here the CDR3 reads CASSESYGRDGELFF. CDR3 DNA: TGCGCCAGCAGTGAGTCTTACGGACGTGACGGGGAGCTGTTTTTT.

Regarding this clonotype: A much larger clone lies one base from this, so it may be a read error. This chain uses TRBV12-3 or TRBV12-4 with TRBJ1-2; tentatively, D is TRBD1 (5 bases). CDR3 size: 13 residues. Trimming pared 3 bases from V and 10 bases from J, leaving 15 bases between. CDR3 sequence (DNA): TGTGCCAGCAGTTTCTCAGGGAGACGAGACTACACCTTC. This sequence encodes CASSFSGRRDYTF.

The chain has TRBV5-5 and TRBJ1-5, with 8 nucleotides matching TRBD1. Germline V lookup: CDR1 SGHKS, CDR2 YYEKEE (reference sequence). J gave up 6 bases and V 4 bases, and 6 bases lay outside the gene matches. The CDR3 covers 14 residues. DNA of the CDR3: TGTGCCAGCAGCCCAGGGGGCGCGGGTCAGCCCCAGCATTTT. This translates into CASSPGGAGQPQHF.

In its sample, this clonotype was seen a few times. The chain uses TRBV28 and TRBJ2-5; D unclear. Germline values: CDR1 MDHEN, CDR2 SYDVKM. Between the trimmed V and J ends, which lost 5 bases and 5 bases, there was a span of 12 bases. CDR3 size: 13 residues. CDR3 protein: CASSPSGAETQYF. The CDR3 DNA follows: TGTGCCAGCAGTCCATCCGGCGCGGAGACCCAGTACTTC.

The CDR3 loop reads CASSLGRRTGTEAFF. The CDR3 region has the DNA TGCGCCAGCAGCTTGGGACGGAGAACGGGGACTGAAGCTTTCTTT. This chain joins TRBV5-1 and TRBJ1-1; D unclear. CDR1 is SGHRS, CDR2 YFSETQ, per germline. Trimming took 0 bases from V and 5 from J, leaving 14 bases between them. This CDR3 has 15 residues.

This clonotype was detected ten times or more. This chain links TRBV12-3 or TRBV12-4 with TRBJ1-1; D uncertain. The CDR3 covers 13 residues. V was trimmed by 2 bases and J by 2 bases, leaving 6 bases between them. As DNA, the CDR3 is TGTGCCAGCAGTTTATTTGAAAACACTGAAGCTTTCTTT. Translating it yields CASSLFENTEAFF.

The gene calls are TRBV7-9 and TRBJ2-7, with a weak D call TRBD2 (6 bases). Between the trimmed V and J ends, which lost 4 bases and 0 bases, there was a span of 10 bases. The CDR3 totals 14 residues. Germline CDR1 and CDR2: SEHNR and FQNEAQ (reference sequence). DNA for the CDR3: TGTGCCAGCAGCTCGGGACTTACCTCCTACGAGCAGTACTTC. Amino acid sequence: CASSSGLTSYEQYF.

The J gene is TRBJ2-7, the V gene TRBV28; TRBD1 is a possible D gene (6 bases). Trimming shortened V by 6 bases and J by 3 bases, and 18 bases separated the two germline ends. Germline assignment: CDR1 MDHEN and CDR2 SYDVKM. This CDR3 region has 15 residues. The CDR3 loop reads CASSRPRGYRYEQYF. The CDR3 region has the DNA TGTGCCAGCAGCCGCCCCAGGGGCTACCGCTACGAGCAGTACTTC.

There are a few counts of this clonotype. This sequence joins TRBV7-6 and TRBJ2-2, with TRBD2 matching over 10 bases. Trimming removed 3 bases from V and 8 bases from J; junction bases left unmatched: 9. Looked up from germline, CDR1 is SGHVS and CDR2 is FNYEAQ. This CDR3 is built from 16 residues. DNA for the CDR3: TGTGCCAGCAGCTTGACACCGGGACTAGCGTTAGGGGAGCTGTTTTTT. Translating gives CASSLTPGLALGELFF.